What follows are 32 T cell receptor beta chains derived from one specimen sequenced in a study of cytomegalovirus exposure and HLA in healthy donors. The PCR contained 60 Vbeta and 13 Jbeta primers. Profiled with immunoSEQ multiplex PCR; TCRdb holds only in-frame clones, not every one. The data contain about 150,000 clones, roughly 84% of them singletons. Sequences were obtained from PBMCs. The receptors originated from a woman aged 18 to 35 in good health and CMV-seronegative.

This chain's CDR3 is CASSAGTDYEQYF. In DNA form, the CDR3 reads TGTGCCAGCAGCGCCGGGACAGATTACGAGCAGTACTTC. The genes are TRBV9 and TRBJ2-7, with TRBD1 matching over 7 bases. V lost 3 bases to trimming and J lost 4 bases; unmatched junction nucleotides: 4. Germline assignment: CDR1 SGDLS and CDR2 YYNGEE. There are 13 residues in the CDR3.

This clone occurred once. The chain carries TRBV23-1 and TRBJ2-3, with 7 bases aligning to TRBD1. TRBV23-1 is annotated as an ORF whose role is uncertain. This CDR3 has 17 residues. After removal of 2 bases from V and 0 bases from J, the junction contained 8 bases not matched to a gene. The CDR3 region has the DNA TGCGCCAGCAGTCAAGCGAGGGGGCCTGCTAGCACAGATACGCAGTATTTT. Translated, it gives CASSQARGPASTDTQYF.

The chain links TRBV7-2 to TRBJ2-5, with D possibly matching TRBD2 (5 bases). Germline-derived CDR1 and CDR2 are SGHTA and FQGNSA. The length of the CDR3 is 14 residues. V lost 1 base and J lost 11, with 17 bases in between. CDR3 in amino acids: CASSLEPLSGEQYF. The CDR3 DNA reads as TGTGCCAGCAGCTTAGAGCCCCTCTCTGGGGAGCAGTACTTC.

This chain links TRBV5-1 with TRBJ1-5; no definite D call. Germline lookup yields CDR1 SGHRS and CDR2 YFSETQ. The CDR3 loop spans 14 amino acids. V lost 2 bases and J lost 3, with 9 bases in between. The CDR3: CASSFGTDNQPQHF. As DNA, the CDR3 is TGCGCCAGCAGCTTCGGTACAGACAATCAGCCCCAGCATTTT.

This clone was counted once. The CDR3 sequence: CSVRGEGSVQETQYF. The CDR3, as DNA: TGCAGCGTCCGCGGAGAGGGCAGCGTCCAAGAGACCCAGTACTTC. This chain connects TRBV29-1 to TRBJ2-5; D is possibly TRBD2 (5 bases). The CDR3 has 15 amino acids. The germline V gene encodes CDR1 SQVTM and CDR2 ANQGSEA. The germline V and J ends were trimmed by 6 bases and 1 base, with 18 bases remaining between them.

The genes are TRBV28 and TRBJ2-1; D perhaps matches TRBD1 (6 bases). Germline V lookup: CDR1 MDHEN, CDR2 SYDVKM. The CDR3 is 17 residues long. V dropped 10 bases and J dropped 6 bases, with 28 bases sitting between them. The CDR3 nucleotides are TGTGCCACCAGAAAATTAACAGGGTTGGGTTCCGTCAATGAGCAGTTCTTC. Its protein is CATRKLTGLGSVNEQFF.

This clone was seen a single time. The chain is built from TRBV5-5 and TRBJ2-7; D not certain. The CDR3 sequence is 14 residues long. Germline V lookup: CDR1 SGHKS, CDR2 YYEKEE (reference sequence). Trimming stripped 7 bases from V and 0 bases from J, with 14 bases between. The CDR3 region is CASFLGGASYEQYF. The CDR3 DNA sequence: TGTGCCAGCTTTCTTGGCGGAGCCTCCTACGAGCAGTACTTC.

The chain couples TRBV10-3 to TRBJ1-5; D call uncertain. With 2 bases removed from V and 4 bases from J, the gap between germline ends came to 6 bases. The CDR3 length is 13 residues. The germline gives CDR1 ENHRY, CDR2 SYGVKD. In nucleotides, the CDR3 is TGTGCCATCAGTGAGGGCAGGAATCAGCCCCAGCATTTT. Translated, it gives CAISEGRNQPQHF.

The genes are TRBV9 and TRBJ2-1, with D maybe TRBD1 (5 bases). Germline CDR1 is SGDLS and CDR2 is YYNGEE. Trimming left V 0 bases short and J 6 bases short, with 7 bases between. The CDR3 runs to 13 residues. The CDR3 bases are TGTGCCAGCAGCGTAGGACAGATCAATGAGCAGTTCTTC. It is translated as CASSVGQINEQFF. The whole variable domain, filled in from reference TRBV9 and TRBJ2-1, reads DSGVTQTPKHLITATGQRVTLRCSPRSGDLSVYWYQQSLDQGLQFLIQYYNGEERAKGNILERFSAQQFPDLHSELNLSSLELGDSALYFCASSVGQINEQFFGPGTRLTVL.

In this sample, this clone turned up a few times. The chain links TRBV6-6 to TRBJ1-1; 7 bases line up with TRBD1. The germline gives CDR1 MNHNY, CDR2 SVGAGI (reference sequence). The CDR3 spans 16 residues. V was pared by 5 bases and J by 1 base, with 10 bases of the junction left unmatched. The CDR3 DNA is TGTGCCAGCAGTCACCGTCCCGGGACAGAGAACACTGAAGCTTTCTTT. It translates to CASSHRPGTENTEAFF.

The V gene is TRBV7-6, the J gene TRBJ2-2; maybe TRBD1 (6 bases). The CDR3 length is 15 residues. Trimming shortened V by 1 base and J by 4 bases, and 10 bases separated the two germline ends. From germline, CDR1 is SGHVS and CDR2 FNYEAQ. The CDR3 reads CASSLGTGLTGELFF. CDR3 coding DNA: TGTGCCAGCAGCTTAGGTACAGGGCTCACCGGGGAGCTGTTTTTT. Based on the CDR3 plus reference TRBV7-6 and TRBJ2-2, the full variable domain is GAGVSQSPRYKVTKRGQDVALRCDPISGHVSLYWYRQALGQGPEFLTYFNYEAQQDKSGLPNDRFSAERPEGSISTLTIQRTEQRDSAMYRCASSLGTGLTGELFFGEGSRLTVL.

The chain combines TRBV10-3 with TRBJ2-7; D ambiguous. Germline lookup yields CDR1 ENHRY and CDR2 SYGVKD. V was trimmed by 0 bases and J by 1 base, leaving 16 bases between them. This CDR3 spans 17 amino acids. CDR3 sequence reads: CAISESPGLPGSYEQYF. DNA for the CDR3: TGTGCCATCAGTGAGTCCCCAGGCCTTCCCGGATCCTACGAGCAGTACTTC.

The chain joins TRBV7-2 to TRBJ2-7; D is perhaps TRBD2 (5 bases). The CDR3 sequence is 13 residues long. Between the trimmed V and J ends, which lost 6 bases and 0 bases, there was a span of 9 bases. In germline, CDR1 is SGHTA, CDR2 FQGNSA. CDR3 region: CASRGVSSYEQYF. The DNA of the CDR3 is TGTGCCAGCAGGGGAGTAAGCTCCTACGAGCAGTACTTC.

The chain links TRBV30 to TRBJ2-5; D call uncertain. Germline loops: CDR1 GTSNPN, CDR2 SVGIG (reference sequence). The CDR3 contains 12 residues. Trimming stripped 0 bases from V and 5 bases from J, with 7 bases between. The CDR3 is CAWSVLWETQYF. The CDR3 coding sequence is TGTGCCTGGAGTGTACTGTGGGAGACCCAGTACTTC. Drawing the rest from reference TRBV30 and TRBJ2-5, the complete variable domain is SQTIHQWPATLVQPVGSPLSLECTVEGTSNPNLYWYRQAAGRGLQLLFYSVGIGQISSEVPQNLSASRPQDRQFILSSKKLLLSDSGFYLCAWSVLWETQYFGPGTRLLVL.

The rearrangement joins TRBV25-1 to TRBJ1-5, with TRBD1 matching 7 bases. Germline CDR1 MGHDK, CDR2 SYGVNS. This CDR3 contains 13 residues. The junction had 7 bases not matched to a gene; V was cut back by 8 bases and J by 6 bases. The CDR3 reads CASEEGAGQPQHF. Here the CDR3 DNA reads TGTGCCAGCGAAGAGGGGGCGGGTCAGCCCCAGCATTTT.

The V gene is TRBV15, the J gene TRBJ2-7; perhaps TRBD1 as D (5 bases). Trimming took off 0 bases at V and 6 bases at J, with 15 bases between the two ends. The CDR3 has 15 residues. Germline V lookup: CDR1 LNHNV, CDR2 YYDKDF (reference sequence). The CDR3 coding sequence is TGTGCCACCAGCAGAGAGGGAAGGGGTTCGAGCGAGCAGTACTTC. This encodes CATSREGRGSSEQYF.

The chain links TRBV5-5 to TRBJ1-4; 9 nucleotides match TRBD1. Germline V CDR1 and CDR2: SGHKS, YYEKEE (reference sequence). This CDR3 comprises 16 residues. With V trimmed by 2 bases and J by 7 bases, 9 bases remained unmatched. The CDR3 region has the DNA TGTGCCAGCAGCTTACCGGGACAGGGTGTGCGTGAAAAACTGTTTTTT. This codes for CASSLPGQGVREKLFF.

This chain joins TRBV18 and TRBJ2-2; 9 bases align to TRBD1. The CDR3 contains 16 residues. Trimming removed 5 bases from V and 5 bases from J; junction bases left unmatched: 9. Germline V lookup: CDR1 KGHSH, CDR2 LQKENI. The CDR3 DNA is TGTGCCAGCTCAAGAACAGGGGGCGCAGGGACCGGGGAGCTGTTTTTT. Translating it yields CASSRTGGAGTGELFF.

This chain links TRBV6-5 with TRBJ2-1, with 10 bases aligning to TRBD2. Per the germline V gene, CDR1 is MNHEY and CDR2 is SVGAGI. Trimming at V came to 6 bases and at J to 6 bases, leaving 8 bases not matched to a gene. The length of the CDR3 is 15 residues. The CDR3 sequence: CASSPWTSGVNEQFF. The CDR3 DNA reads TGTGCCAGCAGCCCGTGGACTAGCGGCGTCAATGAGCAGTTCTTC.

The chain links TRBV9 to TRBJ2-1, with TRBD2 matching over 11 bases. Germline V gives CDR1 SGDLS, CDR2 YYNGEE. The CDR3 length is 16 residues. V lost 4 bases, J lost 5 bases, and 8 bases stayed unmatched. CDR3 coding DNA: TGTGCCAGCAGCCTCTTTAGCGGGGGGGGGAACAATGAGCAGTTCTTC. Translating it yields CASSLFSGGGNNEQFF.

The chain combines TRBV15 with TRBJ1-5, with D possibly being TRBD1 (5 bases). The germline V gene encodes CDR1 LNHNV and CDR2 YYDKDF (reference sequence). Trimming left V 0 bases short and J 3 bases short, with 15 bases between. This CDR3 has 17 residues. CDR3 region: CATSRDSSRVDNQPQHF. The CDR3 nucleotides are TGTGCCACCAGCAGAGATTCGAGCAGGGTAGACAATCAGCCCCAGCATTTT.

V gene TRBV25-1 combines with J gene TRBJ2-3; 8 nucleotides match TRBD2. Germline values: CDR1 MGHDK, CDR2 SYGVNS. The CDR3 loop spans 17 amino acids. With V trimmed by 2 bases and J by 4 bases, 11 bases remained unmatched. CDR3 loop: CASSEGLSGTYSDTQYF. CDR3 DNA: TGTGCCAGCAGTGAAGGTCTTAGCGGGACATACTCAGATACGCAGTATTTT.

The J gene is TRBJ2-7, the V gene TRBV4-2, with 10 bases aligning to TRBD2. The junction had 8 bases not matched to a gene; V was cut back by 0 bases and J by 6 bases. CDR1 LGHNA and CDR2 YNFKEQ come from the germline V gene. The CDR3 sequence is 16 residues long. The CDR3 nucleotides read TGTGCCAGCAGCCAAGATCTCGGTAGCGGGGGGAGCGAGCAGTACTTC. Protein: CASSQDLGSGGSEQYF.

V usage is TRBV11-2 and J usage is TRBJ2-1; TRBD2 agrees at 12 bases. V shed 6 bases and J 9 bases; nucleotides not matched to a gene: 9. This CDR3 region has 15 residues. Germline-derived CDR1 and CDR2 are SGHAT and FQNNGV. The chain's CDR3 is CASSGASGGATEQFF. The CDR3 DNA sequence: TGTGCCAGCAGTGGGGCTAGCGGGGGGGCCACTGAGCAGTTCTTC.

The rearrangement joins TRBV9 to TRBJ2-7; TRBD2 agrees at 14 bases. This CDR3 contains 16 residues. V trimming: 4 bases; J trimming: 5 bases; junction bases outside the gene matches: 8. The germline gives CDR1 SGDLS, CDR2 YYNGEE. CDR3 amino acids: CASSPGTSGSLHEQYF. For the CDR3, the DNA is TGTGCCAGCAGCCCCGGGACTAGCGGGAGCTTGCACGAGCAGTACTTC.

The V call is TRBV28, the J call TRBJ2-7; weak D call: TRBD1 (6 bases). Germline CDR1 reads MDHEN; CDR2 reads SYDVKM. Trimming cost V 6 bases and J 0 bases, with 15 bases left between them. CDR3 length equals 15 residues. CDR3 amino acids: CASSLRGSGSYEQYF. In nucleotides, the CDR3 is TGTGCCAGCAGCCTCAGGGGCTCCGGCTCCTACGAGCAGTACTTC.

The chain couples TRBV19 to TRBJ2-5, with D perhaps matching TRBD2 (7 bases). CDR1 and CDR2 (germline): LNHDA, SQIVND (reference sequence). The V gene lost 4 bases and the J gene lost 4 bases, with 16 bases spanning the gap. The CDR3 length is 15 residues. CDR3 bases: TGTGCCAGTAGTAGGGGGGGCCTGTTTGGAGAGACCCAGTACTTC. Translated: CASSRGGLFGETQYF.

This clone was found once. The chain combines TRBV7-9 with TRBJ2-5; perhaps TRBD2 as D (6 bases). V lost 5 bases to trimming and J lost 5 bases, with 15 bases between them. The CDR3 is 14 amino acids. Germline loops: CDR1 SEHNR, CDR2 FQNEAQ (reference sequence). The CDR3 coding sequence is TGTGCCAGCAGCGCCCGGACTGCGGGGGAGACCCAGTACTTC. Its protein product is CASSARTAGETQYF.

J is TRBJ2-3 and V is TRBV9; 7 bases match TRBD1. Trimming cost V 3 bases and J 0 bases; bases outside gene matches: 1. The germline gives CDR1 SGDLS, CDR2 YYNGEE. This CDR3 has 14 amino acids. DNA for the CDR3: TGTGCCAGCAGCGAACAGGGGAGCACAGATACGCAGTATTTT. It is translated as CASSEQGSTDTQYF.

The rearrangement links TRBV6-5 to TRBJ2-5; a weak D match, TRBD1 (6 bases). The DNA end is more similar to TRBJ2-7, so the J call may be wrong. CDR1 MNHEY and CDR2 SVGAGI come from the germline V gene. The CDR3 extends over 14 amino acids. The chain's CDR3 is CASSYSSRGDEQYF. Written as DNA, the CDR3 is TGTGCCAGCAGTTACTCTTCCAGGGGCGACGAGCAGTACTTC.

This clone was seen a handful of times. V is TRBV28 and J is TRBJ2-3, with 8 bases fitting TRBD2. The CDR3 spans 15 residues. With V trimmed by 11 bases and J by 4 bases, 14 bases remained unmatched. Per the germline V gene, CDR1 is MDHEN and CDR2 is SYDVKM. CDR3 nucleotide sequence: TGTGCCTCCAGCGGGGGACGGGGGTCCCCAGATACGCAGTATTTT. This sequence encodes CASSGGRGSPDTQYF.

This clone occurred once. The chain couples TRBV11-2 to TRBJ1-2; tentatively, D is TRBD1 (5 bases). Trimming left V 5 bases short and J 4 bases short, with 17 bases between. Germline assignment: CDR1 SGHAT and CDR2 FQNNGV. The CDR3 totals 15 residues. In DNA form, the CDR3 reads TGTGCCAGCAGCCCCAACCGGGGGGTTGGCTATGGCTACACCTTC. Residues: CASSPNRGVGYGYTF.